The next 4 T cell receptor beta chains were all read from a single sample in a study of T-cell reconstitution after alpha-beta-depleted transplantation in children. A library of TCRbeta sequences, prepared with unique molecular identifiers, was generated. In TCRdb, the PCR reads were re-called with MiXCR into one record per CDR3 protein. The table includes approximately 420,000 distinct CDR3 sequences, approximately 10% detected once. This specimen consisted of PBMCs from the stem cell graft donor, obtained from the stem cell graft. These receptor sequences come from a human donor who donated a stem cell graft to a child with acute myeloid leukemia.

This clonotype was observed a few times. The chain uses TRBV12-3 or TRBV12-4 and TRBJ2-1; the match to TRBD2 covers 14 bases. J gave up 10 bases and V 5 bases, and 13 bases lay outside the gene matches. The CDR3 totals 17 residues. The CDR3 reads CASSPARIGLAGGEQFF. The CDR3 region has the DNA TGTGCCAGCAGTCCCGCCCGAATCGGACTAGCGGGAGGAGAGCAGTTCTTC.

This clonotype was counted only a few times. The gene calls are TRBV25-1 and TRBJ2-1; 9 positions agree with TRBD2. The CDR3 runs 17 residues. Germline-derived CDR1 and CDR2 are MGHDK and SYGVNS. V lost 3 bases and J lost 0; bases outside the gene matches: 6. CDR3 amino acids: CASSDRLAGNSYNEQFF. CDR3 nucleotide sequence: TGTGCCAGCAGTGATCGTCTAGCGGGAAACTCCTACAATGAGCAGTTCTTC.

The gene calls are TRBV20-1 and TRBJ2-2; D uncertain. The CDR3 has 13 residues. Germline loops: CDR1 DFQATT, CDR2 SNEGSKA (reference sequence). The V gene lost 1 base and the J gene lost 3 bases, with 6 bases spanning the gap. CDR3 in amino acids: CSARGVYTGELFF. CDR3 coding DNA: TGCAGTGCTAGAGGGGTCTACACCGGGGAGCTGTTTTTT.

This clonotype turned up a few times. The V call is TRBV5-6, the J call TRBJ2-3; TRBD1 matches at 7 bases. Per germline, CDR1 SGHDT and CDR2 YYEEEE. This CDR3 contains 15 residues. With V trimmed by 3 bases and J by 2 bases, 6 bases remained unmatched. In DNA, the CDR3 is TGTGCCAGCAGCTCGACAGGGTTGAACACAGATACGCAGTATTTT. Its protein is CASSSTGLNTDTQYF.